This T cell receptor beta chain was observed in a study of blood T cell repertoires in COVID-19. Data came from immunoSEQ multiplex PCR; TCRdb stores just in-frame clones and leaves some out. The sample holds 60,000 to 80,000 clones, approximately 88% seen once. This clone was picked up a small number of times. The germline V gene encodes CDR1 SNHLY and CDR2 FYNNEI. This CDR3 is built from 17 residues. V shed 7 bases and J 0 bases; nucleotides not matched to a gene: 11. Sequencing was done on a sample of peripheral blood. The receptor was isolated from a human donor in a cohort sampled during active COVID-19. V gene TRBV2 combines with J gene TRBJ1-3; 8 bases line up with TRBD1. The CDR3 region is CASISEQGAHSGNTIYF. In nucleotides, the CDR3 is TGTGCCAGCATCAGCGAGCAGGGGGCTCACTCTGGAAACACCATATATTTT.